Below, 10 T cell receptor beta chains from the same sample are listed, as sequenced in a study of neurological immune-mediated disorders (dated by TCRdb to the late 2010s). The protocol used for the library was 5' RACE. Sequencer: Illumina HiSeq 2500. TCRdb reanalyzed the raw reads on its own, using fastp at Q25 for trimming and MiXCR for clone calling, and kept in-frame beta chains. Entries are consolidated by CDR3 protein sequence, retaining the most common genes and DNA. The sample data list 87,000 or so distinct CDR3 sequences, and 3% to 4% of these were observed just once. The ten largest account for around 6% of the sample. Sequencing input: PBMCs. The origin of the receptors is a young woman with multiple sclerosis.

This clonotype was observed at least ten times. CDR3 sequence: CASSLLEGSWSYTF. Written as DNA, the CDR3 is TGTGCCAGCAGTTTATTGGAAGGGAGTTGGAGCTACACCTTC. The V and J genes are TRBV12-3 or TRBV12-4 and TRBJ1-2, with D unclear. CDR3 length equals 14 residues. The germline V and J ends were trimmed by 2 bases and 9 bases, with 16 bases remaining between them.

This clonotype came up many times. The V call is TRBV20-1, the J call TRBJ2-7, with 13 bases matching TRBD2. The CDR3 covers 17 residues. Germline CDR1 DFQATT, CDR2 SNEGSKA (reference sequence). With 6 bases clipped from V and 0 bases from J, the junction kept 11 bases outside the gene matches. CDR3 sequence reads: CSAWGLAGTESSYEQYF. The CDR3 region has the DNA TGCAGTGCCTGGGGACTAGCGGGGACCGAGAGCTCCTACGAGCAGTACTTC.

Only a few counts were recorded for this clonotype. CDR3 in amino acids: CASSSGWGTDTQYF. For the CDR3, the DNA is TGTGCCAGCAGCTCGGGGTGGGGGACGGATACGCAGTATTTT. This chain joins TRBV7-2 and TRBJ2-3; TRBD1 or TRBD2 may be the D gene (5 bases each). V was cut by 4 bases and J by 6 bases, with 14 bases left in between. CDR1 and CDR2 from the germline V gene are SGHTA and FQGNSA. The CDR3 spans 14 residues.

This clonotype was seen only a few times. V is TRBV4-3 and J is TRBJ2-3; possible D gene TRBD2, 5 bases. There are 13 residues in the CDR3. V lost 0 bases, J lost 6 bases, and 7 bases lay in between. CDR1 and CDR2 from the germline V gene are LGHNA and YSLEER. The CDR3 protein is CASSQEREDTQYF. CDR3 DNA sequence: TGCGCCAGCAGCCAAGAAAGGGAGGATACGCAGTATTTT.

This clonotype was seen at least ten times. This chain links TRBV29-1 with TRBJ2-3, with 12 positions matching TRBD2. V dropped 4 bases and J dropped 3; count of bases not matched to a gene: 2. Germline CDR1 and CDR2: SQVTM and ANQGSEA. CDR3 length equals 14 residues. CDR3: CSVVLAGGTDTQYF. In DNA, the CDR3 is TGCAGCGTTGTCCTAGCGGGGGGGACAGATACGCAGTATTTT.

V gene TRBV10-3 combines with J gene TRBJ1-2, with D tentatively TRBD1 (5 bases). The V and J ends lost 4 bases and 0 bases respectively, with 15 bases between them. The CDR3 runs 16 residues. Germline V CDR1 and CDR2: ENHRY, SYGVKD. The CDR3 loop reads CAISVDTKLANYGYTF. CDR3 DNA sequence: TGTGCCATCAGTGTGGACACGAAGTTAGCTAACTATGGCTACACCTTC.

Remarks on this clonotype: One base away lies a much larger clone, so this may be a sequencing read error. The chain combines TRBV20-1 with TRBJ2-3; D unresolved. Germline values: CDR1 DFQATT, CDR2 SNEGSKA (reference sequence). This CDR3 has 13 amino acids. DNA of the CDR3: TGCAGTGCTAGGGCACTCTACGCAGATAAGCAGTATTTT. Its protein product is CSARALYADKQYF.

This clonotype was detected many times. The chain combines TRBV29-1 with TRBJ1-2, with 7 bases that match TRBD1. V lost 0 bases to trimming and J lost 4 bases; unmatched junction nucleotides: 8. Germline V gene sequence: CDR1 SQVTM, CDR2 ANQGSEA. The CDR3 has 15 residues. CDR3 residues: CSVEETDTGAYGYTF. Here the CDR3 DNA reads TGCAGCGTTGAAGAAACCGACACAGGGGCCTATGGCTACACCTTC.

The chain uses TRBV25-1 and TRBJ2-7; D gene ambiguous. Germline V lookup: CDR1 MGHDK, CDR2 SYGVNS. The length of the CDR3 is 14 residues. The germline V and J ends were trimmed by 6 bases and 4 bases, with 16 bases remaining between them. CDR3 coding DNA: TGTGCCAGCAGCGCCCCGGCAACACAATACGAGCAGTACTTC. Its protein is CASSAPATQYEQYF.

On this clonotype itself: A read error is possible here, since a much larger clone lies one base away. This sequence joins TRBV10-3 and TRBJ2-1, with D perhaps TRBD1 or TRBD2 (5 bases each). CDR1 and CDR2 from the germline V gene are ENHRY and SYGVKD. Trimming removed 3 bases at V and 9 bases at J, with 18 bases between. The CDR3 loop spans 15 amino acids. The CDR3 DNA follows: TGTGCCATCAGTGAACATAGGTCCCCCGGGACTGAGCAGTTCTTC. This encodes CAISEHRSPGTEQFF.